Shown below are 9 T cell receptor beta chains from a single sample sequenced in a study of blood T cell repertoires in COVID-19. The repertoire was sequenced with immunoSEQ multiplex PCR; TCRdb's copy has only in-frame clones and lacks some. The data contain about 210,000 clones, 87% of them singletons. The sequencing sample was made of PBMCs or T cells enriched from blood (not recorded which). The receptor set was obtained from a man between 18 and 29 years old with acute COVID-19.

The chain employs TRBV4-1 and TRBJ2-7; 8 nucleotides align to TRBD2. Germline CDR1 is MGHRA and CDR2 is YSYEKL. Trimming cost V 1 base and J 2 bases; bases outside gene matches: 7. The CDR3 is 16 amino acids. CDR3 region: CASSQALAGFTYEQYF. Written as DNA, the CDR3 is TGCGCCAGCAGCCAAGCCTTAGCGGGATTTACCTACGAGCAGTACTTC.

This sequence joins TRBV30 and TRBJ2-3; maybe TRBD2 (5 bases). The CDR3 consists of 18 residues. The germline gives CDR1 GTSNPN, CDR2 SVGIG (reference sequence). Trimming left V 3 bases short and J 3 bases short, with 25 bases between. The CDR3 sequence: CAWRARGLRVRATDTQYF. CDR3 nucleotide sequence: TGTGCCTGGAGGGCGCGAGGGCTAAGAGTAAGAGCAACAGATACGCAGTATTTT.

V gene TRBV28 combines with J gene TRBJ2-7; TRBD1 might be the D (5 bases). The CDR3 is made up of 14 amino acids. Germline V gene data show CDR1 as MDHEN and CDR2 as SYDVKM. Trimming removed 3 bases at V and 2 bases at J, with 11 bases between. The chain's CDR3 is CASSLIDSTYEQYF. CDR3 sequence (DNA): TGTGCCAGCAGTTTGATTGACAGTACCTACGAGCAGTACTTC. The complete variable domain, with remaining parts taken from reference TRBV28 and TRBJ2-7, reads DVKVTQSSRYLVKRTGEKVFLECVQDMDHENMFWYRQDPGLGLRLIYFSYDVKMKEKGDIPEGYSVSREKKERFSLILESASTNQTSMYLCASSLIDSTYEQYFGPGTRLTVT.

The rearrangement links TRBV12-3 or TRBV12-4 to TRBJ1-1; 8 bases are a match to TRBD1. The CDR3 consists of 13 residues. The J segment lost 4 bases and the V segment lost 6 bases, leaving 4 bases of the junction unmatched. The CDR3 coding sequence is TGTGCCAGCAGCGGACAGGGCGGCACTGAAGCTTTCTTT. Its translation is CASSGQGGTEAFF.

The chain is built from TRBV30 and TRBJ1-2; TRBD1 matches at 9 bases. V was pared by 0 bases and J by 4 bases, with 0 bases of the junction left unmatched. There are 13 residues in the CDR3. Per germline, CDR1 GTSNPN and CDR2 SVGIG (reference sequence). The CDR3 coding sequence is TGTGCCTGGAGTGTACAGGGGGCCTATGGCTACACCTTC. Translating gives CAWSVQGAYGYTF.

The rearrangement joins TRBV19 to TRBJ1-2; D is undetermined. Germline-derived CDR1 and CDR2 are LNHDA and SQIVND (reference sequence). V was shortened by 3 bases and J by 2 bases, with 10 bases between the two germline ends. This CDR3 comprises 14 residues. This CDR3 reads CASSMRPPNYGYTF. The DNA for the CDR3 is TGTGCCAGTAGTATGCGCCCCCCCAACTATGGCTACACCTTC.

The CDR3 nucleotides are TGTGCCAGCAGCCCCGGGGGACTCTCTGGAAACACCATATATTTT. Protein product: CASSPGGLSGNTIYF. The chain combines TRBV3-1 (or the pseudogene TRBV3-2) with TRBJ1-3; the D gene is possibly TRBD1 (5 bases). Germline-derived CDR1 and CDR2 are LGHDT and YNNKEL (reference sequence). Trimming cost V 4 bases and J 0 bases, with 10 bases left between them. The CDR3 covers 15 residues.

This chain links TRBV27 with TRBJ1-6, with D perhaps TRBD1 (6 bases). Germline V CDR1 and CDR2: MNHEY, SMNVEV (reference sequence). This CDR3 is built from 14 residues. The germline V and J ends were trimmed by 4 bases and 5 bases, with 9 bases remaining between them. The CDR3 DNA sequence: TGTGCCAGCAGTTCCAGGGGAGATAATTCACCCCTCCACTTT. Its protein is CASSSRGDNSPLHF.

As DNA, the CDR3 is TGTGCCAGTCTTCTGGGGGACAGCTATAATTCACCCCTCCACTTT. Protein product: CASLLGDSYNSPLHF. V is TRBV6-5 and J is TRBJ1-6; the match to TRBD1 covers 7 bases. From germline, CDR1 is MNHEY and CDR2 SVGAGI. Unmatched junction bases numbered 8, after V lost 9 bases and J lost 3 bases. The CDR3 consists of 15 residues.